The sequence of this TCR beta chain was determined in a study of cytomegalovirus exposure and HLA in healthy donors. As concerns this clone: No antigen is known for it.

CDR1 and CDR2 from the germline V gene are LNHNV and YYDKDF (reference sequence). This CDR3 spans 17 amino acids. V dropped 3 bases and J dropped 2; count of bases not matched to a gene: 9. The method was immunoSEQ multiplex PCR; TCRdb's version includes in-frame clones alone and lacks a portion of them. This sample yields 90,000 to 100,000 clones, of which about 93% are seen a single time; around 1.1% belongs to the top ten. Study-wide results and limits: The tendency of first-cohort TCR clusters to co-occur in the 120 or so validation repertoires was the finding of a later analysis. Researchers reported that a few CMV-associated chains were confirmed in vitro as CMV antigen-specific. High specificity and sensitivity for cytomegalovirus status were reported for the classifier. Investigators reported fewer than 200 TCR beta chains as tied to cytomegalovirus.

This rearrangement joins TRBV15 to TRBJ1-2; 10 nucleotides align to TRBD1. The sequencing sample was made of PBMCs. The TCR comes from a woman aged 25-40 years in good health and CMV-seropositive. CDR3 coding DNA: TGTGCCACCAGCAGGGGAGGACAGGGGGGGACAAACTATGGCTACACCTTC. The encoded protein is CATSRGGQGGTNYGYTF. The full variable domain, rest sourced from reference TRBV15 and TRBJ1-2, is DAMVIQNPRYQVTQFGKPVTLSCSQTLNHNVMYWYQQKSSQAPKLLFHYYDKDFNNEADTPDNFQSRRPNTSFCFLDIRSPGLGDTAMYLCATSRGGQGGTNYGYTFGSGTRLTVV.